This entry concerns a single TCR beta chain. This sample's time point: blood 4 weeks post-SBRT, at nephrectomy. Treatment denoted: 15 Gy SBRT to primary tumor, nephrectomy 4 weeks later. This renal cell carcinoma was of the clear cell type. This record belongs to a study of radiation and T cells in renal cell carcinoma. The CDR3 is 15 residues long. V dropped 2 bases and J dropped 14 bases, with 24 bases sitting between them. The germline V gene encodes CDR1 MNHGY and CDR2 SVAAGI. Repertoires were generated with immunoSEQ multiplex PCR, while TCRdb's copy carries only in-frame clones and drops some. Of roughly 61,000 clones listed, around 80% are singletons.

The sequencing here drew on blood, taken from a patient whose treatment included radiotherapy and nephrectomy. The sequence derives from a man between 60 and 70 years old with renal cell carcinoma. The chain joins TRBV6-9 to TRBJ1-2, with D possibly matching TRBD1 (5 bases). CDR3 residues: CASSYRAGGVQVSTF. The CDR3 bases are TGTGCCAGCAGTTATAGGGCCGGGGGGGTTCAGGTGAGTACCTTC.